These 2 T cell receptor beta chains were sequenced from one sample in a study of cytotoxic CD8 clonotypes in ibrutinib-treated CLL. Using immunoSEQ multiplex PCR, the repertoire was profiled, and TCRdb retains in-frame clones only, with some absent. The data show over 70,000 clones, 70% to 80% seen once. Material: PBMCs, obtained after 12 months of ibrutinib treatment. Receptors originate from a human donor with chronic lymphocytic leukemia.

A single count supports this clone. This CDR3 reads CASSVVSNTDTQYF. The CDR3 nucleotides are TGTGCCAGCAGCGTAGTTTCCAACACAGATACGCAGTATTTT. The chain employs TRBV9 and TRBJ2-3; D is uncertain. The germline V and J ends were trimmed by 0 bases and 2 bases, with 7 bases remaining between them. The CDR3 sequence is 14 residues long. Germline lookup yields CDR1 SGDLS and CDR2 YYNGEE.

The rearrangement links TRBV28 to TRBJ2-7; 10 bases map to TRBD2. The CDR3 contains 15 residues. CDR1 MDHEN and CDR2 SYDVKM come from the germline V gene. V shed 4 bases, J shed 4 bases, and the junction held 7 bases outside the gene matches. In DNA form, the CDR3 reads TGTGCCAGCAGTTCCTCCCTAGCGGGGGTTTACGAGCAGTACTTC. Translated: CASSSSLAGVYEQYF.